This TCR beta chain was observed in a study of shared clonotypes between healthy human individuals. Study-wide background: Each donor's CD8 memory used one plate, CD8 naive two, each CD4 subset three.

Remarks on this clone: No antigen is known for it.

Germline V CDR1 and CDR2: MNHEY, SMNVEV (reference sequence). Trimming cost V 5 bases and J 8 bases, with 24 bases left between them. The CDR3 length is 16 residues. Terminally differentiated effector memory CD45RA+ cells were excluded by CCR7 positive selection of CD45RO-negative cells. Donors were Caucasian adults residing in Nashville, Tennessee, USA. General study points: How much donors shared clonotypes was expected to be affected by sequencing depth. Clonotypes shared by all four sorted-subset donors had higher generation probabilities than non-shared clonotypes.

The protocol was immunoSEQ multiplex PCR, while the TCRdb copy is restricted to in-frame clones and leaves out a portion. This sample yields approximately 1.9 million clones, of which approximately 92% are seen a single time; around 1.7% belongs to the top ten. This TCR came from a man between 18 and 35 years old in good health. Some clones in this sample may be carry-over from other donors' samples. This chain joins TRBV27 and TRBJ1-2; D is undetermined. The sample was naive CD8+ T cells from PBMCs. The DNA of the CDR3 is TGTGCCAGCAGTAGCGACACTTACTCTCCGATCTTCGGCTACACCTTC. Protein: CASSSDTYSPIFGYTF.